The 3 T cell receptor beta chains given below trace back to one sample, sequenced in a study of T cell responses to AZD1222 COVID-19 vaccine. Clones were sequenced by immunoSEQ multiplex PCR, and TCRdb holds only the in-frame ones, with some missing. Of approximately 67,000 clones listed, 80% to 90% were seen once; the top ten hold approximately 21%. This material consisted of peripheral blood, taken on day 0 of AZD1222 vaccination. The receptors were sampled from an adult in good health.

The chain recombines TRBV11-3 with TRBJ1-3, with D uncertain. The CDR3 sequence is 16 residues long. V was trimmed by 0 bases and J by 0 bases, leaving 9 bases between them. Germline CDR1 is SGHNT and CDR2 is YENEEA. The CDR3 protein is CASSLEGERSGNTIYF. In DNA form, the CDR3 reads TGTGCCAGCAGCTTAGAAGGTGAACGCTCTGGAAACACCATATATTTT.

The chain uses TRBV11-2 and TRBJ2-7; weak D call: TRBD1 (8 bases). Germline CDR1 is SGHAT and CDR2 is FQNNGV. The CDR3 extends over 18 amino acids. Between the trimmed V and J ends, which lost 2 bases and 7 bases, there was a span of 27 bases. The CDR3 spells CASSLYTGGRASPWEQYF. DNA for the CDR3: TGTGCCAGCAGCTTATACACAGGGGGGAGGGCTAGCCCCTGGGAGCAGTACTTC.

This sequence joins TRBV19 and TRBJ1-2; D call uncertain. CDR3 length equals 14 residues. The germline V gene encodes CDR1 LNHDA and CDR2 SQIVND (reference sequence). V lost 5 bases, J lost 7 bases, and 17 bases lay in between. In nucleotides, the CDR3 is TGTGCCAGTAGTTCCCCGTCACACGGCCCTGGCTACACCTTC. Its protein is CASSSPSHGPGYTF.